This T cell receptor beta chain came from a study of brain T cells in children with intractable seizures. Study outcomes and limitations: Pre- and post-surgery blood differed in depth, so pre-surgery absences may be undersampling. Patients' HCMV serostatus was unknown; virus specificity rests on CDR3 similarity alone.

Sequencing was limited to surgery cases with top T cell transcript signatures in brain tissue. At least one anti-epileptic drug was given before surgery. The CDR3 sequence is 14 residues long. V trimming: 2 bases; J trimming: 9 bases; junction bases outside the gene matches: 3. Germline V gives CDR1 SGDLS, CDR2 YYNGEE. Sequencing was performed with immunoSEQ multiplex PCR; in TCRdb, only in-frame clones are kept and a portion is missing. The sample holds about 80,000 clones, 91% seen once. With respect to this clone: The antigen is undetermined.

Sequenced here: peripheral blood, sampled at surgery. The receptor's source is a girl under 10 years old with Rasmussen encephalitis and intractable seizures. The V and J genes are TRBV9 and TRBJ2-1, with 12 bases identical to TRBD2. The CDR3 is CASSVTSGSREQFF. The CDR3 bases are TGTGCCAGCAGCGTGACTAGCGGGAGTCGTGAGCAGTTCTTC.